This TCR beta chain appears in the sequencing data of a study of T-cell memory formation after mild COVID-19. Broader study findings: Clones contracting across day 15 to 85 had a balanced CD4/CD8 profile; later expanding clones leaned CD4+. Shrinking CD4+ clones resided mostly in CM and EM, and CD8+ ones in EMRA. Researchers could not confirm that second-wave clones peaking on day 37 targeted SARS-CoV-2.

This clonotype was counted a few times. Its antigen is not known. MiXCR was run by TCRdb on the 5' RACE reads, yielding one entry per CDR3 protein. Here the sample spans 100,000 to 120,000 distinct CDR3 sequences, 15% to 20% being singletons. Germline loops: CDR1 LGHNA, CDR2 YSLEER. The CDR3 spans 14 residues. With 4 bases removed from V and 3 bases from J, the gap between germline ends came to 12 bases. Sequencing was performed on PBMCs or a T cell subset sorted from them (not recorded which). The rearrangement links TRBV4-3 to TRBJ1-2, with no clear D. The clonotype originates from a man aged 18 to 29 who had mild COVID-19 (a few samples of this study predate the infection). Cell type and time point are not known. The CDR3 coding sequence is TGCGCCAGCAGCCGCTCCATTCTCGACTATGGCTACACCTTC. This gives the protein CASSRSILDYGYTF.